This TCR beta chain was identified in a study of control samples from healthy donors and cancer patients. Clones were read by immunoSEQ multiplex PCR, and TCRdb kept only the in-frame ones, dropping some. This sample has roughly 28,000 clones; 79% occur once, and the top ten carry less than 25%. Losses at the gene ends were 6 bases for V and 0 bases for J; bases not matched to a gene: 14. The CDR3 spans 19 residues. Germline V lookup: CDR1 SGHAT, CDR2 FQNNGV. Sequenced material: PBMCs. The clonotype originates from a man aged 55 to 70 with head and neck cancer. The rearrangement joins TRBV11-2 to TRBJ2-6; 7 bases align to TRBD1. The CDR3 spells CASSRGDSTLYSGANVLTF. The CDR3 DNA follows: TGTGCCAGCAGTCGAGGGGACAGCACTTTATACTCTGGGGCCAACGTCCTGACTTTC. Combining the CDR3 with reference TRBV11-2 and TRBJ2-6 gives the whole variable domain EAGVAQSPRYKIIEKRQSVAFWCNPISGHATLYWYQQILGQGPKLLIQFQNNGVVDDSQLPKDRFSAERLKGVDSTLKIQPAKLEDSAVYLCASSRGDSTLYSGANVLTFGAGSRLTVL.